Reported below is one TCR beta chain. Its antigen is undetermined. The germline V gene has CDR1 SGHDT and CDR2 YYEEEE. V was pared by 2 bases and J by 15 bases, with 15 bases between. The CDR3 is made up of 12 amino acids. This sample is drawn from a study of blood T cells in healthy people across ages. Findings of the study overall: Without sorted subsets, naive and antigen-experienced compartments could not be conclusively compared. Aged donors had fewer naive CD4+ cells and lower diversity than long-lived donors. Estimated diversity, derived from one million T cells, was regarded as an underestimate.

Combining a sample-barcoded 5' primer with a J-beta primer mix, a second PCR ran for about 7 to 12 cycles. MiXCR, run by TCRdb on the 5' RACE reads, gives a single entry per CDR3 protein. In the table there are 1.4 million or so distinct CDR3 sequences, 40% to 45% of which are singletons. The chain recombines TRBV5-6 with TRBJ2-1; D possibly corresponds to TRBD2 (6 bases). This receptor was identified in a woman in her late teens or twenties in good health. Sequenced material: blood. CDR3 protein: CASSFTGGTLFF. The CDR3 coding sequence is TGTGCCAGCAGCTTTACAGGTGGGACTTTGTTCTTC.